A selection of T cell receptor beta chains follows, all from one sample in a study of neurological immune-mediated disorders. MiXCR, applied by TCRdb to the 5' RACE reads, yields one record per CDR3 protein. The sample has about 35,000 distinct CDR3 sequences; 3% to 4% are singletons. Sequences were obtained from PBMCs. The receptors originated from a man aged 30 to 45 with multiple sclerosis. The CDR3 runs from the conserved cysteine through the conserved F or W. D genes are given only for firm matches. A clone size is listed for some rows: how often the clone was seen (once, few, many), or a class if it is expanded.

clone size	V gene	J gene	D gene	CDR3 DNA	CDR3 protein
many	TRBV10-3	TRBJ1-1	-	TGTGCCATCAGACCGGGCTATAGGACTGAAGCTTTCTTT	CAIRPGYRTEAFF
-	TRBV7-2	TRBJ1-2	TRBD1	TGTGCCAGCAGCTTACGAAGTCCGGGACAGGGTTCGGTACGCTACACCTTC	CASSLRSPGQGSVRYTF
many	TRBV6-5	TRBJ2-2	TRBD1	TGTGCCAGCAGATCAGGGACAGGATACACCGGGGAGCTGTTTTTT	CASRSGTGYTGELFF
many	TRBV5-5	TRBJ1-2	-	TGTGCCAGCAGCTTGGAAACTAACAATGGCTACACCTTC	CASSLETNNGYTF
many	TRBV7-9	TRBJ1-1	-	TGTGCCAGCAGCTTAGCCGTAGGGGAAACTGAAGCTTTCTTT	CASSLAVGETEAFF
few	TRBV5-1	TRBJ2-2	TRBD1	TGCGCCAGCTGCCTTATAGGGACAGGGAAAACCGGGGAGCTGTTTTTT	CASCLIGTGKTGELFF
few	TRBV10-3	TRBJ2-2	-	TGTGCCATCAGTAAACAGGAAAACACCGGGGAGCTGTTTTTT	CAISKQENTGELFF
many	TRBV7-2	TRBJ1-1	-	TGTGCCAGCAGCTTACGGGTCTTGGCAGGGAAAGAAGCTTTCTTT	CASSLRVLAGKEAFF
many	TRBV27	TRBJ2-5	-	TGTGCCAGCAGTTTTGGGAACAGGGCCCAAGAGACCCAGTACTTC	CASSFGNRAQETQYF
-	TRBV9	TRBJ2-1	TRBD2	TGTGCCAGCAGCGCGGGACTAGCGGGGTGGGATGAGCAGTTCTTC	CASSAGLAGWDEQFF
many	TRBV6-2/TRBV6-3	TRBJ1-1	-	TGTGCCAGCACCCTCGATGGAGTTAGGGAAGCTTTCTTT	CASTLDGVREAFF
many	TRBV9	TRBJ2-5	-	TGTGCCAGCAGCGTAGAGGTTGGGGGACAAGAGACCCAGTACTTC	CASSVEVGGQETQYF
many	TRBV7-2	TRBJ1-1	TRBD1	TGTGCCAGCAGCTTAGCGGGGACAGTGACTGAAGCTTTCTTT	CASSLAGTVTEAFF
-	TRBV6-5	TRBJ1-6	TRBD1	TGTGCCAGCAGTTACATTAGGGACAGGAATTCACCCCTCAACTTT	CASSYIRDRNSPLNF
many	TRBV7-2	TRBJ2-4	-	TGTGCCAGCACCGTGACCTTAGCCAAAAACATTCAGTACTTC	CASTVTLAKNIQYF
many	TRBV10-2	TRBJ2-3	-	TGCGCCACCAGACACAGTAACACAGATACGCAGTATTTT	CATRHSNTDTQYF
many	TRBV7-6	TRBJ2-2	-	TGTGCCAGCACCAAGGACCCGTCTAACACCGGGGAGCTGTTTTTT	CASTKDPSNTGELFF
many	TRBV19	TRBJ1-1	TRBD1	TGTGCCAGTAGTGTACTTCACAGGGGTTCAAGGACTGAAGCTTTCTTT	CASSVLHRGSRTEAFF
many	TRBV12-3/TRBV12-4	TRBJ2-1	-	TGTGCCAGCAGTCTGGGGGGGCGGGGTGAGCAGTTCTTC	CASSLGGRGEQFF
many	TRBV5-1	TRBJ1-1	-	TGCGCCAGCAGCTTTGGCAGGAACACTGAAGCTTTCTTT	CASSFGRNTEAFF
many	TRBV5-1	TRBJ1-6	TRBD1	TGCGCCAGCAGCTCCTCGGGACAGATTTTCAATTCACCCCTCAACTTT	CASSSSGQIFNSPLNF
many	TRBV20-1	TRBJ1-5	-	TGCAGTGCTAGAGATCTCGAGGCAGGCCGTCAGCCCCAGCATTTT	CSARDLEAGRQPQHF
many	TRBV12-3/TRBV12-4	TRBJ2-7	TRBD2	TGTGCCAGCAGTTTGCCGGGCGCAGCGGGGCCCTACGAGCAGTACTTC	CASSLPGAAGPYEQYF
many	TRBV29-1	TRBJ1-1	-	TGCAGCGTTGAAACCCGGGTAACTGGCTTCTTT	CSVETRVTGFF
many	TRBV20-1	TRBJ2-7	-	TGCAGTGCTCCCTCCGGGAAATACCCCTACGAGCAGTACTTC	CSAPSGKYPYEQYF
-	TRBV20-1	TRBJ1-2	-	TGCAGTGCTAGGGTGAGGGAGGACTATGGCTACACCTTC	CSARVREDYGYTF
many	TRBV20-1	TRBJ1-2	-	TGCAGTGCTAGCCAGGGGAGGGCCTATGGCTACACCTTC	CSASQGRAYGYTF
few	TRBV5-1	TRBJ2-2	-	TGCGCCAGCAGCTTGACGGAATCCGGGGAGCTGTTTTTT	CASSLTESGELFF
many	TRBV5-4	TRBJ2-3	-	TGTGCCAGCAGCCCAGCAGGGGGGGCCACAGATACGCAGTATTTT	CASSPAGGATDTQYF